Following are 24 T cell receptor beta chains from one sample sequenced in a study of shared clonotypes between healthy human individuals. TCRdb keeps only in-frame clones here, not all; method: immunoSEQ multiplex PCR. The sample lists roughly 500,000 clones, 79% seen once, with over 10% in the top ten. The sample comprised PBMCs. These receptors were collected from a woman aged 40 to 50 in good health. Some clones in this sample may be carry-over from other donors' samples.

There are a few counts of this clone. The rearrangement joins TRBV28 to TRBJ1-2, with 9 bases lining up with TRBD1. From germline, CDR1 is MDHEN and CDR2 SYDVKM. With V trimmed by 3 bases and J by 6 bases, 8 bases remained unmatched. CDR3 length: 15 amino acids. The CDR3 sequence is CASSLAGQGGHGYTF. CDR3 coding DNA: TGTGCCAGCAGTTTGGCGGGACAGGGAGGTCATGGCTACACCTTC.

This clone was observed a handful of times. This chain links TRBV21-1 with TRBJ2-7; TRBD1 was called by the table and not checked on the DNA. TRBV21-1 is assigned pseudogene status. The CDR3 covers 18 residues. The CDR3 here is CASSKETEGQAKSYEQYF. The CDR3 region has the DNA TGTGCCAGCAGCAAAGAGACCGAGGGACAGGCCAAATCCTACGAGCAGTACTTC.

The CDR3 reads CASSEAPVGWASAGEQYF. CDR3 in DNA: TGTGCCAGCAGTGAAGCGCCCGTGGGTTGGGCCTCGGCAGGCGAGCAGTACTTC. The chain joins TRBV6-1 to TRBJ2-7; D uncertain. The CDR3 contains 18 residues. Per germline, CDR1 MNHNS and CDR2 SASEGT. V gave up 0 bases and J gave up 6 bases, with 24 bases separating them.

This chain links TRBV27 with TRBJ2-5; unclear D gene. The V gene's germline CDR1 is MNHEY and CDR2 SMNVEV (reference sequence). V dropped 3 bases and J dropped 4 bases, with 6 bases sitting between them. The CDR3 spans 12 residues. This CDR3 is CASSFKGETQYF. CDR3 nucleotide sequence: TGTGCCAGCAGTTTTAAGGGAGAGACCCAGTACTTC.

The rearrangement uses TRBV5-1 and TRBJ1-1, with D tentatively TRBD1 (6 bases). V was trimmed by 4 bases and J by 4 bases, leaving 14 bases between them. This CDR3 has 14 residues. CDR1 is SGHRS, CDR2 YFSETQ, per germline. The CDR3 nucleotides are TGCGCCAGCAGCCAGGGGAGGTGGATCACTGAAGCTTTCTTT. It codes for CASSQGRWITEAFF.

In this sample, this clone turned up a few times. This rearrangement joins TRBV30 to TRBJ1-1, with a tentative D call TRBD1 (6 bases). The CDR3 runs to 13 residues. Germline values: CDR1 GTSNPN, CDR2 SVGIG (reference sequence). Trimming took 2 bases from V and 6 from J, leaving 13 bases between them. The CDR3 region has the DNA TGTGCCTGGAGTCTCGGACAGAAATCTGAAGCTTTCTTT. It yields the protein CAWSLGQKSEAFF.

The chain combines TRBV19 with TRBJ2-2, with TRBD2 matching 9 bases. There are 16 residues in the CDR3. V lost 3 bases, J lost 1 base, and 3 bases stayed unmatched. CDR1 and CDR2 from the germline V gene are LNHDA and SQIVND (reference sequence). The CDR3 loop reads CASSMKTSGNTGELFF. The CDR3 region has the DNA TGTGCCAGTAGTATGAAGACTAGCGGGAACACCGGGGAGCTGTTTTTT.

This sequence joins TRBV6-5 and TRBJ2-7, with TRBD2 matching over 11 bases. CDR1 and CDR2 from the germline V gene are MNHEY and SVGAGI. This CDR3 comprises 15 residues. The ends lost 10 bases at V and 3 bases at J; junction bases unmatched: 11. The CDR3 DNA reads TGTGCCACCGGGACAGGGACTAGCGGAAACTACGAGCAGTACTTC. The encoded protein is CATGTGTSGNYEQYF.

This clone is a singleton in its sample. In DNA, the CDR3 is TGTGCCAGCAGTGAAGCGGGACATCCCTATGGCTACACCTTC. This gives the protein CASSEAGHPYGYTF. The rearrangement links TRBV6-1 to TRBJ1-2, with D perhaps matching TRBD1 (6 bases). The CDR3 is 14 residues long. V shed 0 bases and J shed 4 bases, with 9 bases lying between them. The V gene's germline CDR1 is MNHNS and CDR2 SASEGT.

The chain joins TRBV7-3 to TRBJ2-7, with D possibly being TRBD2 (5 bases). Germline V lookup: CDR1 SGHTA, CDR2 FQGTGA. The CDR3 contains 14 residues. Trimming stripped 2 bases from V and 7 bases from J, with 15 bases between. The CDR3 loop is CASSLVHPSGEQYF. CDR3 coding DNA: TGTGCCAGCAGCTTAGTGCACCCGTCGGGGGAGCAGTACTTC.

The chain joins TRBV19 to TRBJ2-7; D is possibly TRBD1 (6 bases). This CDR3 is built from 13 residues. Germline CDR1 LNHDA, CDR2 SQIVND (reference sequence). V shed 5 bases and J shed 3 bases, with 11 bases lying between them. The CDR3 here is CASSLGTNYEQYF. The CDR3 nucleotides are TGTGCCAGTAGTCTCGGGACAAACTACGAGCAGTACTTC. The complete variable domain, with remaining parts taken from reference TRBV19 and TRBJ2-7, reads DGGITQSPKYLFRKEGQNVTLSCEQNLNHDAMYWYRQDPGQGLRLIYYSQIVNDFQKGDIAEGYSVSREKKESFPLTVTSAQKNPTAFYLCASSLGTNYEQYFGPGTRLTVT.

The chain has TRBV6-6 and TRBJ2-7; 8 nucleotides match TRBD1. Looked up from germline, CDR1 is MNHNY and CDR2 is SVGAGI (reference sequence). The ends lost 8 bases at V and 5 bases at J; junction bases unmatched: 2. This CDR3 contains 11 residues. CDR3 DNA sequence: TGTGCCAGCGGACAGGGCGACGAGCAGTACTTC. Translation: CASGQGDEQYF.

CDR3 residues: CASSTSGTNTGELFF. The CDR3 nucleotides read TGCGCCAGCAGCACTAGCGGAACGAACACCGGGGAGCTGTTTTTT. V usage is TRBV10-1 and J usage is TRBJ2-2; 8 bases are a match to TRBD2. Germline values: CDR1 WNHNN, CDR2 SYGVQD (reference sequence). V lost 6 bases, J lost 0 bases, and 3 bases stayed unmatched. The CDR3 covers 15 residues.

This chain links TRBV19 with TRBJ1-2; no clear D gene. Per the germline V gene, CDR1 is LNHDA and CDR2 is SQIVND (reference sequence). CDR3 length: 12 residues. V was shortened by 6 bases and J by 4 bases, with 9 bases between the two germline ends. In DNA, the CDR3 is TGTGCCAGTAGGGACTATTCCTATGGCTACACCTTC. Translating gives CASRDYSYGYTF.

The chain uses TRBV2 and TRBJ2-2, with TRBD1 identical over 10 bases. V dropped 8 bases and J dropped 1; count of bases not matched to a gene: 1. CDR3 length: 14 amino acids. CDR1 is SNHLY, CDR2 FYNNEI, per germline. The CDR3 nucleotides read TGTGCCAGCCGGGACAGGGGGAACACCGGGGAGCTGTTTTTT. Residues: CASRDRGNTGELFF.

This CDR3 reads CASSDNSRPPTDTQYF. The CDR3 region has the DNA TGTGCCAGCAGTGATAACTCCAGGCCCCCCACAGATACGCAGTATTTT. The chain uses TRBV2 and TRBJ2-3; D unclear. Germline V CDR1 and CDR2: SNHLY, FYNNEI. Trimming pared 3 bases from V and 2 bases from J, leaving 15 bases between. There are 16 residues in the CDR3.

As for this clone: Different DNA sequences within this sample yield the same CDR3. The chain links TRBV19 to TRBJ2-2; possibly TRBD1 or TRBD2 for D (6 bases each). Trimming pared 6 bases from V and 0 bases from J, leaving 11 bases between. CDR1 is LNHDA and CDR2 is SQIVND in the germline V gene (reference sequence). The CDR3 extends over 15 amino acids. The CDR3 nucleotides read TGTGCCAGTAGGGCGGGACAAACGAACACCGGGGAGCTGTTTTTT. Translating it yields CASRAGQTNTGELFF.

This clone was found many times. The CDR3 is CASSLVVGGELFF. The CDR3 bases are TGTGCCAGCAGTTTGGTCGTTGGCGGGGAGCTGTTTTTT. This chain connects TRBV27 to TRBJ2-2; D unresolved. Germline assignment: CDR1 MNHEY and CDR2 SMNVEV (reference sequence). With 3 bases removed from V and 7 bases from J, the gap between germline ends came to 9 bases. The CDR3 runs 13 residues.

The chain combines TRBV7-3 with TRBJ2-7; no definite D call. The CDR3 runs to 15 residues. The germline gives CDR1 SGHTA, CDR2 FQGTGA. Trimming took 2 bases from V and 0 from J, leaving 11 bases between them. Here the CDR3 DNA reads TGTGCCAGCAGCTTAGGCCCCGGGTCCTCCTACGAGCAGTACTTC. Translated: CASSLGPGSSYEQYF.

The rearrangement links TRBV4-1 to TRBJ2-3, with 9 bases matching TRBD2. Germline V CDR1 and CDR2: MGHRA, YSYEKL. V shed 1 base, J shed 2 bases, and the junction held 4 bases outside the gene matches. The CDR3 spans 16 residues. CDR3 DNA: TGCGCCAGCAGCCAAGGGCTAGCGGGATTCACAGATACGCAGTATTTT. It is translated as CASSQGLAGFTDTQYF.

The CDR3 protein is CGLGAGTTNQPQHF. The DNA of the CDR3 is TGTGGCCTCGGGGCAGGGACCACCAATCAGCCCCAGCATTTT. J is TRBJ1-5 and V is TRBV2, with a possible D match to TRBD1 (5 bases). Germline CDR1 and CDR2: SNHLY and FYNNEI. There are 14 residues in the CDR3. The entire variable domain, with the rest obtained from reference TRBV2 and TRBJ1-5, is as follows: EPEVTQTPSHQVTQMGQEVILRCVPISNHLYFYWYRQILGQKVEFLVSFYNNEISEKSEIFDDQFSVERPDGSNFTLKIRSTKLEDSAMYFCGLGAGTTNQPQHFGDGTRLSIL.

This rearrangement joins TRBV18 to TRBJ1-1; D unresolved. V gave up 5 bases and J gave up 0 bases, with 7 bases separating them. The CDR3 is 13 residues long. Germline V gives CDR1 KGHSH, CDR2 LQKENI. CDR3 loop: CASSTEMNTEAFF. CDR3 in DNA: TGTGCCAGCTCAACAGAGATGAACACTGAAGCTTTCTTT.

V is TRBV30 and J is TRBJ2-7; D ambiguous. V was shortened by 3 bases and J by 3 bases, with 12 bases between the two germline ends. Germline V gene data show CDR1 as GTSNPN and CDR2 as SVGIG (reference sequence). This CDR3 spans 13 amino acids. Here the CDR3 reads CAWRRVPLYEQYF. The DNA of the CDR3 is TGTGCCTGGAGAAGGGTGCCCCTCTACGAGCAGTACTTC.

Concerning this clone itself: This sequence is one base from a far larger clone and is likely a read error. CDR3 nucleotides: TGTGCCGGCAGCCCAGGGTCGGGCAGGGAGTACGGCTATGGCTACACCTTC. Encoded protein: CAGSPGSGREYGYGYTF. The chain is built from TRBV4-2 and TRBJ1-2; D perhaps matches TRBD1 (5 bases). The length of the CDR3 is 17 residues. The germline V gene has CDR1 LGHNA and CDR2 YNFKEQ.